Given below is one T cell receptor beta chain in context. The antigen remains unidentified. Each TCR beta library was made by quantitative 5'-RACE that incorporated molecular barcodes. TCRdb used MiXCR to reprocess the 5' RACE reads, holding one entry per CDR3 protein. The profile shows 300,000 to 400,000 distinct CDR3 sequences, approximately 22% of them singletons. This record belongs to a study of CD8 T cells in ankylosing spondylitis. Study-wide points: Roughly eight highly homologous variants made up a TCR beta motif that seemed to typify ankylosing spondylitis blood. It was reported that disease-linked clones were significantly enriched in matched ankylosing spondylitis synovial fluid.

CDR3 length equals 16 residues. Germline V CDR1 and CDR2: MNHNS, SASEGT. Trimming removed 6 bases from V and 0 bases from J; junction bases left unmatched: 8. Sample: blood, either unsorted or a sorted T cell fraction (not recorded which). The clonotype was recovered from a male donor with ankylosing spondylitis or in good health (not recorded which). The rearrangement uses TRBV6-1 and TRBJ2-3; 8 bases line up with TRBD2. Here the CDR3 reads CASSPHGGGSTDTQYF. DNA of the CDR3: TGTGCCAGCAGCCCGCACGGCGGGGGGAGCACAGATACGCAGTATTTT.